The 5 T cell receptor beta chains given below trace back to one sample, sequenced in a study of cytomegalovirus exposure and HLA in healthy donors. PCR involved 60 Vbeta and 13 Jbeta primers. Clones were read by immunoSEQ multiplex PCR, and TCRdb kept only the in-frame ones, dropping some. The sample includes over 150,000 clones, more than 75% of them seen just once. The material sequenced was PBMCs. Receptors were obtained from a girl between 2 and 10 years old in good health and CMV-seropositive.

This chain connects TRBV6-1 to TRBJ1-5; the D gene is possibly TRBD1 (5 bases). The CDR3 contains 15 residues. Germline-derived CDR1 and CDR2 are MNHNS and SASEGT. Trimming pared 7 bases from V and 6 bases from J, leaving 19 bases between. DNA of the CDR3: TGTGCCAGCAATTTGGAGGGGATGATTTCTCAGCCCCAGCATTTT. As protein: CASNLEGMISQPQHF.

This rearrangement joins TRBV6-1 to TRBJ1-5; TRBD1 matches 8 bases. Unmatched junction bases numbered 0, after V lost 4 bases and J lost 4 bases. Germline lookup yields CDR1 MNHNS and CDR2 SASEGT. CDR3 length: 13 amino acids. CDR3 amino acids: CASSGTGNQPQHF. The CDR3, as DNA: TGTGCCAGCAGTGGGACAGGGAATCAGCCCCAGCATTTT.

This clone was seen once. The chain links TRBV29-1 to TRBJ2-5; D perhaps matches TRBD2 (5 bases). The germline gives CDR1 SQVTM, CDR2 ANQGSEA. The CDR3 totals 15 residues. Trimming removed 7 bases at V and 0 bases at J, with 18 bases between. The CDR3 spells CSAEGATRYQETQYF. CDR3 bases: TGCAGCGCCGAGGGCGCCACTAGGTACCAAGAGACCCAGTACTTC.

As DNA, the CDR3 is TGTGCCAGCAGCTTACTCGGGAGTGACAATGAGCAGTTCTTC. Protein sequence: CASSLLGSDNEQFF. The chain is built from TRBV7-2 and TRBJ2-1; D might be TRBD2 (6 bases). CDR1 and CDR2 from the germline V gene are SGHTA and FQGNSA. The V end was cut by 2 bases, the J end by 5 bases, with 10 bases between. CDR3 length: 14 residues. The whole variable domain, remainder taken from reference TRBV7-2 and TRBJ2-1, is GAGVSQSPSNKVTEKGKDVELRCDPISGHTALYWYRQSLGQGLEFLIYFQGNSAPDKSGLPSDRFSAERTGGSVSTLTIQRTQQEDSAVYLCASSLLGSDNEQFFGPGTRLTVL.

The chain is built from TRBV2 and TRBJ1-2; D perhaps matches TRBD1 (6 bases). The CDR3 is made up of 12 amino acids. Trimming removed 4 bases at V and 4 bases at J, with 7 bases between. Germline-derived CDR1 and CDR2 are SNHLY and FYNNEI. The CDR3 region is CASSGQAYGYTF. The CDR3 nucleotides read TGTGCCAGCAGTGGACAGGCCTATGGCTACACCTTC.